A single T cell receptor beta chain is shown here with its context. Which antigen it targets is not known. No quality values exist for individual bases; no much larger clone is one base distant. This sample is part of a study of blood T cell repertoires in COVID-19 (dated by TCRdb to 2018 to 2020). Turning to the overall study: Samples covering the acute and convalescent phases of COVID-19 were provided by collaborators in the United States, Italy and Spain. The samples were drawn from the first 160 participants of the ongoing ImmuneRACE study and from 1,254 subjects provided by 6 global collaborators. The dataset comprised deeply sampled blood TCRbeta repertoires from subjects exposed to, actively infected with, or recovered from COVID-19. The prospective study material was composed of cDNA or gDNA derived from T cells, B-cell-depleted T cells, or PBMCs. Sample metadata almost always included a de-identified subject ID, COVID-19 status, age in years and sex. Where HLA class I and class II types were available, the types were taken from metadata supplied by the sample provider, not from assay-based typing. The repertoires were made available in a free public database intended to serve as a resource for research on the immune response to SARS-CoV-2.

TCRbeta CDR3 regions were amplified from genomic DNA by means of the immunoSEQ Assay, a bias-controlled multiplex PCR. In the source study's methods: Within the assay, amplification of reference gene primers was used to estimate how many nucleated cells each sample contained. Sequence reads were collapsed and filtered to measure the absolute abundance of every unique TCRbeta CDR3 rearrangement. For each sample, productive Simpson clonality was calculated as the square root of Simpson's diversity index across productive rearrangements. The table was pulled from immuneACCESS by TCRdb, which kept in-frame rearrangements only. Such tables lose some clones; where checked, under half of the loss comes from unresolved V genes, and the rest has no known cause. V and J calls and clone size are those listed in that table; D and trimming were worked out from the DNA. Counted in this sample were approximately 100,000 clones; 71% of them appeared once. Together, the top ten hold about 1% of the sample.

Results the study describes overall, beyond this receptor: The amount of clinical and demographic metadata varied by source and participant and was provided uncurated.

Sequences MDHEN (CDR1) and SYDVKM (CDR2) are obtained from the germline V gene. V has 3 bases trimmed and J has 4 bases trimmed; junction bases matching no gene number 8. The CDR3 has 15 amino acids, counting the end cysteine and phenylalanine. Only CDR3 DNA remains: 45 bases, in frame from the first base. Whole blood was collected in K2EDTA tubes by collaborating institutions according to the institutions' own protocols. For TCRbeta analysis, collaborators shipped samples in one of three forms: frozen whole blood, isolated PBMCs, or DNA extracted from either of those sample types. The V gene is TRBV28 and the J gene is TRBJ1-2, and 7 bases in between align with TRBD1. The sequenced material came from peripheral blood. This clonotype originated in a human donor with acute or convalescent COVID-19. The donor label of this sample is uncertain. The nucleotides read TGTGCCAGCAGTTTGGGTCAGGGGGTGGGCTATGGCTACACCTTC. This gives the protein CASSLGQGVGYGYTF.